Following are 32 T cell receptor beta chains from one sample sequenced in a study of regulatory T cells in long-lasting Graves disease. Relying on iRepertoire HTBI primers and Arm-PCR of CDR3 regions, the team built TCR beta libraries. TCRdb reprocessed the multiplex PCR reads with MiXCR, giving one entry per CDR3 protein. The sample holds about 470,000 distinct CDR3 sequences, around 14% seen once. This sample's time point: newly diagnosed GD, antithyroid drugs for less than 3 months. TCR sequences were obtained from RNA taken from PBMCs. These same data were also listed under a study on T cells in Graves' hyperthyroidism and ophthalmopathy.

This specimen was peripheral blood mononuclear cells (PBMCs), taken at new diagnosis, from a patient treated with antithyroid drugs. These receptors all stem from a woman aged 25-40 years with Graves disease.

The chain uses TRBV6-2 or TRBV6-3 and TRBJ1-5; 9 bases line up with TRBD1. V gave up 6 bases and J gave up 7 bases; unmatched junction bases: 7. Germline V CDR1 and CDR2: MNHEY, SVGEGT. The CDR3 is 14 residues long. The CDR3 sequence: CASRTGGKSQPQHF. The CDR3 DNA reads TGTGCCAGCAGAACAGGGGGCAAATCGCAGCCCCAGCATTTT.

The CDR3 sequence is CASSPSFLEVLGNQPQHF. The CDR3, as DNA: TGTGCCAGCTCACCATCTTTTTTGGAGGTTTTGGGCAATCAGCCCCAGCATTTT. The chain has TRBV18 and TRBJ1-5; D ambiguous. V shed 2 bases and J shed 2 bases, with 19 bases lying between them. Germline values: CDR1 KGHSH, CDR2 LQKENI. There are 18 residues in the CDR3.

This clonotype was recorded many times. The chain joins TRBV6-1 to TRBJ2-5; a possible D gene is TRBD1 (5 bases). Trimming shortened V by 6 bases and J by 5 bases, and 13 bases separated the two germline ends. The CDR3 has 13 residues. CDR1 is MNHNS, CDR2 SASEGT, per germline. The CDR3 spells CASSTAGWETQYF. Here the CDR3 DNA reads TGTGCCAGCAGCACGGCAGGGTGGGAGACCCAGTACTTC.

There are many counts of this clonotype. The chain uses TRBV19 and TRBJ2-1; D is uncertain. The CDR3 consists of 13 residues. Germline V gene sequence: CDR1 LNHDA, CDR2 SQIVND (reference sequence). The germline V and J ends were trimmed by 7 bases and 0 bases, with 7 bases remaining between them. CDR3 protein: CASTRSSYNEQFF. The DNA of the CDR3 is TGTGCCAGTACGCGTAGCTCCTACAATGAGCAGTTCTTC.

The table lists this clonotype with many counts. The chain is built from TRBV6-1 and TRBJ1-5; 7 bases agree with TRBD1. The CDR3 loop spans 13 amino acids. Per germline, CDR1 MNHNS and CDR2 SASEGT. Unmatched junction bases numbered 2, after V lost 6 bases and J lost 3 bases. As DNA, the CDR3 is TGTGCCAGCAGGGGACAGTACAATCAGCCCCAGCATTTT. Protein sequence: CASRGQYNQPQHF.

This clonotype was seen more than once but under ten times. This chain links TRBV2 with TRBJ2-1; D possibly uses TRBD1 or TRBD2 (5 bases each). The V end was cut by 7 bases, the J end by 15 bases, with 19 bases between. The CDR3 is made up of 12 amino acids. Germline assignment: CDR1 SNHLY and CDR2 FYNNEI. The CDR3 bases are TGTGCCAGCACCATCACTAGGGGAGACCCGTTCTTC. Its protein product is CASTITRGDPFF.

Concerning this clonotype itself: Only one base separates this from a far larger clonotype, so it likely reflects a read error. The V and J genes are TRBV20-1 and TRBJ2-3, with D uncertain. The end of the DNA fits TRBJ1-1 better, so the J call may be wrong. Looked up from germline, CDR1 is DFQATT and CDR2 is SNEGSKA (reference sequence). The CDR3 is made up of 12 amino acids. The CDR3 loop reads CSRSRRQDEAFF. Here the CDR3 DNA reads TGCAGCCGCTCTCGGAGGCAGGATGAAGCTTTCTTT.

In this sample, this clonotype turned up a few times. A much bigger clone sits one base away, suggesting this may be a read error. CDR3 bases: TGTGCCAGCAGTCACTCGGGACTAGCGGGAGCAAACGAGCAGTACTTC. This encodes CASSHSGLAGANEQYF. The chain combines TRBV6-2 or TRBV6-3 with TRBJ2-7, with TRBD2 matching 14 bases. Per germline, CDR1 MNHEY and CDR2 SVGEGT. This CDR3 spans 16 amino acids.

This clonotype appeared a few times. This chain uses TRBV6-9 with TRBJ2-1; D may be TRBD2 (6 bases). Trimming removed 3 bases from V and 10 bases from J, with 13 bases in between. The CDR3 runs to 13 residues. Looked up from germline, CDR1 is MNHGY and CDR2 is SVAAGI. In DNA, the CDR3 is TGTGCCAGCAGTTACCTGCAGGGAGGCGAGCAGTTCTTC. This translates into CASSYLQGGEQFF.

This clonotype occurred a few times. The V gene is TRBV15, the J gene TRBJ2-5, with D perhaps matching TRBD2 (5 bases). This CDR3 contains 15 residues. Looked up from germline, CDR1 is LNHNV and CDR2 is YYDKDF (reference sequence). The V and J ends lost 2 bases and 7 bases respectively, with 17 bases between them. This CDR3 reads CATSRWTETGGTQYF. The DNA for the CDR3 is TGTGCCACCAGCAGATGGACTGAAACCGGAGGGACCCAGTACTTC.

This clonotype was seen only a few times. The CDR3 nucleotides read TGCGCCAGCAGCCAAGAAGGATCGGGGGAGCAGTACTTC. As protein: CASSQEGSGEQYF. The rearrangement links TRBV4-1 to TRBJ2-7; D is perhaps TRBD2 (5 bases). V was shortened by 0 bases and J by 7 bases, with 10 bases between the two germline ends. The CDR3 is 13 residues long. Per germline, CDR1 MGHRA and CDR2 YSYEKL.

This clonotype has only a few counts. V usage is TRBV4-1 and J usage is TRBJ2-5; 15 bases agree with TRBD2. CDR1 is MGHRA, CDR2 YSYEKL, per germline. This CDR3 has 18 residues. Trimming cost V 0 bases and J 4 bases; bases outside gene matches: 6. In DNA form, the CDR3 reads TGCGCCAGCAGCCAAGAAGGACTAGCGGGAGGGCCGCGAGAGACCCAGTACTTC. This codes for CASSQEGLAGGPRETQYF.

This clonotype was observed many times. This chain connects TRBV2 to TRBJ2-7; the match to TRBD2 covers 7 bases. The CDR3 has 14 residues. Germline V gene data show CDR1 as SNHLY and CDR2 as FYNNEI. Trimming removed 4 bases from V and 4 bases from J; junction bases left unmatched: 7. CDR3 residues: CASSVAGAGYEQYF. CDR3 DNA sequence: TGTGCCAGCAGTGTCGCGGGAGCGGGGTACGAGCAGTACTTC.

This clonotype was detected only a few times. The chain uses TRBV5-1 and TRBJ2-3; D unclear. CDR3 length equals 12 residues. The V end was cut by 5 bases, the J end by 3 bases, with 7 bases between. Germline values: CDR1 SGHRS, CDR2 YFSETQ. The CDR3: CASRSGTDTQYF. CDR3 DNA: TGCGCCAGCAGGAGTGGAACAGATACGCAGTATTTT.

The chain employs TRBV10-2 and TRBJ1-3; unclear D gene. This CDR3 is built from 15 residues. The V end was cut by 11 bases, the J end by 4 bases, with 21 bases between. Per germline, CDR1 WSHSY and CDR2 SAAADI. Here the CDR3 DNA reads TGCGCCCGCCTAAGTCCGGCGGGGAGCGGAAACACCATATATTTT. This translates into CARLSPAGSGNTIYF.

The rearrangement links TRBV20-1 to TRBJ2-7; 7 positions match TRBD2. The CDR3 consists of 14 residues. J gave up 2 bases and V 3 bases, and 7 bases lay outside the gene matches. CDR1 is DFQATT, CDR2 SNEGSKA, per germline (reference sequence). CDR3 in amino acids: CSARLLATTYEQYF. The CDR3 nucleotides read TGCAGTGCTAGGTTACTAGCGACTACCTACGAGCAGTACTTC.

CDR3 DNA sequence: TGCAGTGCTAGAGATCAACAGGGGAATGAAAAACTGTTTTTT. It translates to CSARDQQGNEKLFF. The rearrangement links TRBV20-1 to TRBJ1-4, with TRBD1 matching over 7 bases. The junction had 3 bases not matched to a gene; V was cut back by 0 bases and J by 5 bases. The CDR3 consists of 14 residues. Germline V gene sequence: CDR1 DFQATT, CDR2 SNEGSKA (reference sequence).

This sequence joins TRBV18 and TRBJ1-3; D unresolved. Per germline, CDR1 KGHSH and CDR2 LQKENI. V was clipped by 6 bases and J by 0 bases, with 12 bases between them. The CDR3 covers 15 residues. The CDR3 sequence is CASSPSAVSGNTIYF. The DNA for the CDR3 is TGTGCCAGCTCGCCTTCGGCGGTCTCTGGAAACACCATATATTTT.

This clonotype has just a few counts. The genes are TRBV15 and TRBJ1-5, with D possibly TRBD1 on 6 matching bases. Trimming shortened V by 3 bases and J by 1 base, and 16 bases separated the two germline ends. Per the germline V gene, CDR1 is LNHNV and CDR2 is YYDKDF (reference sequence). The CDR3 spans 17 residues. DNA for the CDR3: TGTGCCACCAGCAGGGAACAGGGATTTGGGAGCAATCAGCCCCAGCATTTT. It codes for CATSREQGFGSNQPQHF.

The V gene is TRBV11-2, the J gene TRBJ1-6, with D tentatively TRBD1 (6 bases). Trimming cost V 0 bases and J 7 bases, with 7 bases left between them. There are 14 residues in the CDR3. Germline V lookup: CDR1 SGHAT, CDR2 FQNNGV. The CDR3 region is CASSLDRGNSPLHF. The CDR3 nucleotides are TGTGCCAGCAGCTTAGACAGGGGAAATTCACCCCTCCACTTT.

This clonotype was detected ten times or more. V is TRBV30 and J is TRBJ1-1; D is perhaps TRBD1 (6 bases). Trimming pared 8 bases from V and 9 bases from J, leaving 28 bases between. CDR1 and CDR2 from the germline V gene are GTSNPN and SVGIG (reference sequence). This CDR3 contains 15 residues. CDR3 nucleotide sequence: TGTGCCCAGGCGCCCCCGGGCACTACTGGGACAAAAGCTTTCTTT. It encodes CAQAPPGTTGTKAFF.

This clonotype came up many times. The CDR3 region is CASSFGGSGANVLTF. Here the CDR3 DNA reads TGTGCCAGCAGTTTCGGGGGGTCTGGGGCCAACGTCCTGACTTTC. The gene calls are TRBV12-3 or TRBV12-4 and TRBJ2-6; 7 nucleotides agree with TRBD2. This CDR3 is 15 amino acids long. The junction had 0 bases not matched to a gene; V was cut back by 3 bases and J by 1 base.

As concerns this clonotype: This may arise from a read error, as a much more abundant clone is one base away. The V call is TRBV6-1, the J call TRBJ2-3, with D maybe TRBD2 (7 bases). The ends were cut back, 2 bases at V and 4 bases at J, with 13 bases in the middle. The germline CDR1 and CDR2 sequences are MNHNS and SASEGT. The CDR3 extends over 15 amino acids. The CDR3 sequence: CASSEREGGSDTQYF. The CDR3 coding sequence is TGTGCCAGCAGTGAAAGGGAGGGGGGGTCAGATACGCAGTATTTT.

This clonotype occurred a few times. V and J are TRBV9 and TRBJ2-5, with TRBD1 matching 10 bases. With 3 bases clipped from V and 5 bases from J, the junction kept 13 bases outside the gene matches. There are 17 residues in the CDR3. Germline V gene lookup returns CDR1 SGDLS and CDR2 YYNGEE. CDR3 in DNA: TGTGCCAGCAGCGGTGGACAGGGGGTAATCGCTTTGGAGACCCAGTACTTC. Translating it yields CASSGGQGVIALETQYF. The entire variable domain, with the rest obtained from reference TRBV9 and TRBJ2-5, is as follows: DSGVTQTPKHLITATGQRVTLRCSPRSGDLSVYWYQQSLDQGLQFLIQYYNGEERAKGNILERFSAQQFPDLHSELNLSSLELGDSALYFCASSGGQGVIALETQYFGPGTRLLVL.

This clonotype appeared many times. The CDR3 is CASSLEQGDTEAFF. Here the CDR3 DNA reads TGTGCCAGCAGCTTAGAGCAGGGGGACACTGAAGCTTTCTTT. The V gene is TRBV7-6, the J gene TRBJ1-1; 7 bases fit TRBD1. J lost 3 bases, V lost 1 base, and 2 bases had no gene match. The germline CDR1 and CDR2 sequences are SGHVS and FNYEAQ. CDR3 length: 14 amino acids.

This clonotype was observed at least ten times. The V gene is TRBV11-1, the J gene TRBJ2-1; 14 bases agree with TRBD2. The trim removed 4 bases at V and 5 bases at J, leaving 7 bases unmatched. The length of the CDR3 is 17 residues. Germline V gene sequence: CDR1 SGHAT, CDR2 FQDESV (reference sequence). CDR3: CASSSGTSGSVDNEQFF. The CDR3 nucleotides are TGTGCCAGCAGCTCGGGGACTAGCGGGAGCGTTGACAATGAGCAGTTCTTC.

At least ten counts were recorded for this clonotype. V and J are TRBV12-3 or TRBV12-4 and TRBJ2-1, with TRBD2 matching over 9 bases. Germline trimming cut 3 bases from V and 0 bases from J; bases unmatched to any gene: 6. There are 17 residues in the CDR3. Here the CDR3 reads CASSFAGGPGSYNEQFF. CDR3 DNA sequence: TGTGCCAGCAGTTTTGCGGGAGGGCCTGGCTCCTACAATGAGCAGTTCTTC.

The rearrangement uses TRBV14 and TRBJ1-2; D is possibly TRBD1 (5 bases). Germline lookup yields CDR1 SGHDN and CDR2 FVKESK. The V and J ends lost 0 bases and 5 bases respectively, with 19 bases between them. The CDR3 is 17 amino acids. The CDR3 sequence is CASSQDGGVQGLYGYTF. As DNA, the CDR3 is TGTGCCAGCAGCCAAGATGGAGGGGTCCAGGGACTATATGGCTACACCTTC.

The rearrangement links TRBV11-1 to TRBJ2-3; TRBD1 matches 7 bases. Trimming removed 5 bases from V and 0 bases from J; junction bases left unmatched: 8. This CDR3 has 16 amino acids. Looked up from germline, CDR1 is SGHAT and CDR2 is FQDESV (reference sequence). The CDR3 DNA reads as TGTGCCAGCAGCCCTTCGGACAGGACTAGCACAGATACGCAGTATTTT. Protein sequence: CASSPSDRTSTDTQYF.

This clonotype was observed at least ten times. The J gene is TRBJ1-1, the V gene TRBV10-3, with unresolved D. This CDR3 contains 12 residues. Per the germline V gene, CDR1 is ENHRY and CDR2 is SYGVKD. V shed 10 bases and J shed 1 base, with 10 bases lying between them. CDR3 protein: CATLDKNTEAFF. In DNA form, the CDR3 reads TGTGCCACCCTCGACAAGAACACTGAAGCTTTCTTT.

Ten or more counts support this clonotype. The chain recombines TRBV28 with TRBJ2-7; tentative D call: TRBD1 (6 bases). The ends were cut back, 6 bases at V and 3 bases at J, with 12 bases in the middle. CDR1 MDHEN and CDR2 SYDVKM come from the germline V gene. This CDR3 comprises 13 residues. The CDR3, as DNA: TGTGCCAGCAGCGAGGACAGAAACTACGAGCAGTACTTC. It encodes CASSEDRNYEQYF.

There are many counts of this clonotype. The chain couples TRBV7-8 to TRBJ2-3; 9 bases align to TRBD2. Germline V CDR1 and CDR2: SGHVS, FQNEAQ. V lost 4 bases, J lost 5 bases, and 10 bases stayed unmatched. This CDR3 spans 16 amino acids. The CDR3 DNA reads as TGTGCCAGCAGCTACCCGAGCGGGAGGAGGATAGATACGCAGTATTTT. This encodes CASSYPSGRRIDTQYF.